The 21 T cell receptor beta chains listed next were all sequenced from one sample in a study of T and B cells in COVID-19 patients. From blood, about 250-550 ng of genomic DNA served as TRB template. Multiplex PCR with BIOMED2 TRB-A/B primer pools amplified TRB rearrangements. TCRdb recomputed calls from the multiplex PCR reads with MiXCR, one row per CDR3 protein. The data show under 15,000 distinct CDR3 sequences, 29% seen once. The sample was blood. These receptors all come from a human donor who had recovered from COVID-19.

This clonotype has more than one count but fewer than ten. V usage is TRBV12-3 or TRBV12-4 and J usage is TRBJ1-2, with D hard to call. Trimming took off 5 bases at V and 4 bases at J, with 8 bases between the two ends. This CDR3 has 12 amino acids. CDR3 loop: CASSTQFYGYTF. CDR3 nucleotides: TGTGCCAGCAGTACCCAATTCTATGGCTACACCTTC.

Here the CDR3 DNA reads TGTGCCAGCAGTGCGGTGGCACTAGATCAGCCCCAGCATTTT. Amino acids: CASSAVALDQPQHF. The chain links TRBV6-1 to TRBJ1-5; no clear D. Deletions cut 4 bases from V and 5 bases from J, with 12 bases between. Germline loops: CDR1 MNHNS, CDR2 SASEGT. The CDR3 contains 14 residues.

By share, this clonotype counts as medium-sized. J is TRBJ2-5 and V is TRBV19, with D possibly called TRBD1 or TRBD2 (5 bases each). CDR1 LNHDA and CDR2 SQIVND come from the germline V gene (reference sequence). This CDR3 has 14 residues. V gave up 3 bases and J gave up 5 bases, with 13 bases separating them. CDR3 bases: TGTGCCAGTAGTATGAGGGGTTCTGGTGAGACCCAGTACTTC. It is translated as CASSMRGSGETQYF.

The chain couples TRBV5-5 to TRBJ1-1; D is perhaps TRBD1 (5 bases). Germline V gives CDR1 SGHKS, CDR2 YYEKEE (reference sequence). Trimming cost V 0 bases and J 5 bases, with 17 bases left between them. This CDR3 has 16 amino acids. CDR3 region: CASSLAGRAGRTEAFF. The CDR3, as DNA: TGTGCCAGCAGCTTGGCCGGCAGGGCGGGAAGGACTGAAGCTTTCTTT.

The CDR3: CASSQDRRYEQYF. For the CDR3, the DNA is TGCGCCAGCAGCCAAGATAGGCGGTACGAGCAGTACTTC. The chain employs TRBV4-3 and TRBJ2-7; D remains unclear. Germline lookup yields CDR1 LGHNA and CDR2 YSLEER. V was cut by 0 bases and J by 4 bases, with 7 bases left in between. The CDR3 runs to 13 residues.

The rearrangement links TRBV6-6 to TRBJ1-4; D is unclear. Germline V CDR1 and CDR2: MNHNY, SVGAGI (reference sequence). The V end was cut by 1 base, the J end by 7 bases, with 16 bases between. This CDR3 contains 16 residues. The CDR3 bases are TGTGCCAGCAGTTACTTGCCGGGCTCTAGAGGTGAAAAACTGTTTTTT. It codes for CASSYLPGSRGEKLFF.

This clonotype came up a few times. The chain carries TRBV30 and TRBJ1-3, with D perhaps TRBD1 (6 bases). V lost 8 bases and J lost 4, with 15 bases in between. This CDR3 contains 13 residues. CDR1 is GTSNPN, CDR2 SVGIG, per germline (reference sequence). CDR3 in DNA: TGTGCCCTGGGGGGCCTGATGGGAAACACCATATATTTT. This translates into CALGGLMGNTIYF.

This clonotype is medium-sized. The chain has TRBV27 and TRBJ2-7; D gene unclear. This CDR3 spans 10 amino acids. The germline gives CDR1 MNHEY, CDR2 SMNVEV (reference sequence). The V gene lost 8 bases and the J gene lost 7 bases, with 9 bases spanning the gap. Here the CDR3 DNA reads TGTGCCAGCGGACCAATGGAGCAGTACTTC. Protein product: CASGPMEQYF.

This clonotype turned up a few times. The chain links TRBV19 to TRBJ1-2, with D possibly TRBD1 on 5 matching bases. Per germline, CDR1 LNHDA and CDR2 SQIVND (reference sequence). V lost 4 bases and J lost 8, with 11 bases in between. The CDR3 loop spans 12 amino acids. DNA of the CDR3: TGTGCCAGTAGTACGGGGGGAAACGGCTACACCTTC. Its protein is CASSTGGNGYTF.

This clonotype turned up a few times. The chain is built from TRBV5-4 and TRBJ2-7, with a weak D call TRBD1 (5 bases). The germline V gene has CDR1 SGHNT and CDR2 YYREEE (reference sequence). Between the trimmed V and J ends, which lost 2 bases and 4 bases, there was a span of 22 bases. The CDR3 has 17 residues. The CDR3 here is CASSFTRTPITNYEQYF. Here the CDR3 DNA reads TGTGCCAGCAGCTTTACGCGGACACCGATAACAAATTACGAGCAGTACTTC. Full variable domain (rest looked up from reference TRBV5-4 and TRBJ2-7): ETGVTQSPTHLIKTRGQQVTLRCSSQSGHNTVSWYQQALGQGPQFIFQYYREEENGRGNFPPRFSGLQFPNYSSELNVNALELDDSALYLCASSFTRTPITNYEQYFGPGTRLTVT.

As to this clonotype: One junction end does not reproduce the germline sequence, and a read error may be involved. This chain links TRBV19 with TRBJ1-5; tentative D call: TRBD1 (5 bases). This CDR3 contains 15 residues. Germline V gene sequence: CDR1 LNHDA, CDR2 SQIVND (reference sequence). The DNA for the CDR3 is TGTGCCAGTACCCCCGCAGGGCTCACCAATCAGCCCAAGCATTTT. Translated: CASTPAGLTNQPKHF.

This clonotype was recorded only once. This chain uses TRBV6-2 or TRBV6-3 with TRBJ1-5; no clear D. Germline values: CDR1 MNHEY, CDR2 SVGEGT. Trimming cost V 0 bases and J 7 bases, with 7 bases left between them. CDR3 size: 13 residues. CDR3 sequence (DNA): TGTGCCAGCAGTTACTCCGGGGAGCAGCCCCAGCATTTT. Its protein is CASSYSGEQPQHF.

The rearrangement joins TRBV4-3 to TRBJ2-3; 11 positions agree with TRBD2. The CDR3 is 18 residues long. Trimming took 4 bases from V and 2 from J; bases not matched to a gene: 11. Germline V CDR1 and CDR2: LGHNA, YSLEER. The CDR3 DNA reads TGCGCCAGCAGCCCTAATCCGGGACTAGCGGCTTTCACAGATACGCAGTATTTT. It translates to CASSPNPGLAAFTDTQYF.

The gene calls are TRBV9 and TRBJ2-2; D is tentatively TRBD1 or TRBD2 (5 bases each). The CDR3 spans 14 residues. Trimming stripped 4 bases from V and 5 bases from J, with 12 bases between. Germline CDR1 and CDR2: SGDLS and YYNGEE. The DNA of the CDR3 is TGTGCCAGCAGCCTTGGGACCGCGACCGGGGAGCTGTTTTTT. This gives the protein CASSLGTATGELFF.

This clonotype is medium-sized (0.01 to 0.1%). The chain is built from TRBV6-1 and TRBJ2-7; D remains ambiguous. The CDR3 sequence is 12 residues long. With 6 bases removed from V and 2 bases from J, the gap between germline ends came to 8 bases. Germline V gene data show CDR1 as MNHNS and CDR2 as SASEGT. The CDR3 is CASRIAPYEQYF. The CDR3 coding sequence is TGTGCCAGCAGGATTGCACCCTACGAGCAGTACTTC.

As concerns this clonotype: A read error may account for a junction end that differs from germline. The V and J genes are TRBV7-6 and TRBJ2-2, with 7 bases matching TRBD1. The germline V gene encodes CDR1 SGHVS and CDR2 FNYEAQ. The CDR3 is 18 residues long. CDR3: CASSPPGGSRERHRGAVF. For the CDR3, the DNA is TGTGCCAGCAGCCCCCCAGGGGGATCCCGAGAGCGTCACCGGGGAGCTGTTTTT.

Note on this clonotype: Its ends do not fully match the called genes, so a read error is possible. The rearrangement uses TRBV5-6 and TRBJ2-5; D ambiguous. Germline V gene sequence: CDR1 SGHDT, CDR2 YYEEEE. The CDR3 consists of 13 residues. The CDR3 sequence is CASSLVSRETQYF. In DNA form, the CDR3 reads TGCGCCAGCAGCTTGGTTAGCAGAGAGACCCAGTACTTC.

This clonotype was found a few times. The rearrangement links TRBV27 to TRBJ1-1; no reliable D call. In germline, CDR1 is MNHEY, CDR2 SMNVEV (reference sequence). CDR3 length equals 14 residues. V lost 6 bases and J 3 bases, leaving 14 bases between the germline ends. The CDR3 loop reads CASRTWQEDTEAFF. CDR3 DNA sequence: TGTGCCAGCAGGACGTGGCAGGAGGACACTGAAGCTTTCTTT.

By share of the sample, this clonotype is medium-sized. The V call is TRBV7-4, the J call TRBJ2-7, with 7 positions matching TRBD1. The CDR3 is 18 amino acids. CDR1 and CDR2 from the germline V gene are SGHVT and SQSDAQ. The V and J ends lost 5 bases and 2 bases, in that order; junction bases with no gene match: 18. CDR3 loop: CASSAAPLGYRGTYEQYF. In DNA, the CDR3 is TGTGCCAGCAGCGCAGCGCCCTTGGGTTACAGGGGTACCTACGAGCAGTACTTC. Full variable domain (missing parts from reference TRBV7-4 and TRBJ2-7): GAGVSQSPRYKVAKRGRDVALRCDSISGHVTLYWYRQTLGQGSEVLTYSQSDAQRDKSGRPSGRFSAERPERSVSTLKIQRTEQGDSAVYLCASSAAPLGYRGTYEQYFGPGTRLTVT.

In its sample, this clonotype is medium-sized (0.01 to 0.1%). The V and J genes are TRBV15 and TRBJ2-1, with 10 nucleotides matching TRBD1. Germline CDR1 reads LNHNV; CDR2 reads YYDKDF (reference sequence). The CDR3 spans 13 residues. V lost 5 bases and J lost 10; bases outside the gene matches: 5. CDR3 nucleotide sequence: TGTGCCACCAGCGGGACAGGGGAGCGAGAGCAGTTCTTC. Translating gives CATSGTGEREQFF.

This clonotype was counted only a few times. The CDR3 sequence: CASSPLGQSQETQYF. The CDR3 DNA sequence: TGTGCCAGCTCACCACTGGGACAGAGCCAAGAGACCCAGTACTTC. This chain links TRBV18 with TRBJ2-5; 7 nucleotides line up with TRBD1. This CDR3 is built from 15 residues. V lost 1 base, J lost 1 base, and 3 bases stayed unmatched. Per the germline V gene, CDR1 is KGHSH and CDR2 is LQKENI.